This TCR beta chain was observed in a study of blood T cell repertoires in COVID-19. Germline CDR1 is SQVTM and CDR2 is ANQGSEA. This CDR3 is 13 amino acids long. Trimming cost V 1 base and J 1 base, with 7 bases left between them. TCRdb's table, derived via immunoSEQ multiplex PCR, lists solely in-frame clones and lacks some. The sample contains more than 150,000 clones, more than 70% of which appear only once. This clone was recorded only once. The sample taken for sequencing was peripheral blood. The sequence derives from a man in his 60s with acute or convalescent COVID-19. V is TRBV29-1 and J is TRBJ1-1; D unresolved. CDR3 sequence: CSVEAQPNTEAFF. In DNA, the CDR3 is TGCAGCGTTGAAGCACAGCCGAACACTGAAGCTTTCTTT.